This record looks at one T cell receptor (beta chain) sequence and its context. Its target is not known. The PCR made use of 60 Vbeta and 13 Jbeta primers. The data were produced by immunoSEQ multiplex PCR, yet TCRdb's version contains in-frame clones alone and is incomplete. The sample has over 100,000 clones; roughly 8.3% are singletons. The sample is drawn from a study of cytomegalovirus exposure and HLA in healthy donors. For the study at large: From about 179 million T cells, an earlier analysis saw approximately 120 million unique TCR beta sequences.

Study outcomes and limitations: The study put some 150 TCR beta chains on its list as cytomegalovirus-associated.

V was pared by 1 base and J by 7 bases, with 10 bases between. The CDR3 consists of 13 residues. Germline V lookup: CDR1 SGHVS, CDR2 FNYEAQ. The V gene is TRBV7-6, the J gene TRBJ1-1, with D perhaps TRBD1 (6 bases). The specimen was PBMCs. The sequence was collected from a man aged 35-49 years in good health and CMV-seronegative. The CDR3 loop reads CASSLGGTFEAFF. The CDR3 coding sequence is TGTGCCAGCAGCTTAGGGGGGACATTTGAAGCTTTCTTT.